The 10 T cell receptor beta chains listed next were all sequenced from one sample in a study of T cells expressing NK-cell markers. TCRdb reprocessed the 5' RACE reads, keeping one entry per CDR3 protein, no DNA. The clone table shows fewer than 200,000 distinct CDR3 sequences, with the ten largest holding roughly 18%. The sample consisted of blood T cells: a sorted CD56 or NKG2C T cell subset, CD4+ or CD8+ T cells, or bulk PBMC T cells (not recorded which). The receptors originated from a woman between 18 and 69 years old in good health.

The CDR3 loop reads CASSRGQGRTEAFF. The rearrangement joins TRBV5-1 to TRBJ1-1; TCRdb indicates TRBD1, and absent DNA this call remains unverified. Germline V gives CDR1 SGHRS, CDR2 YFSETQ. The CDR3 is 14 residues long.

The J gene is TRBJ2-4, the V gene TRBV4-2; TCRdb lists TRBD2, though no DNA is available to test this call. CDR3 length: 15 residues. Germline assignment: CDR1 LGHNA and CDR2 YNFKEQ. The CDR3 loop reads CASSQDTSGGNIQYF.

The chain has TRBV3-1 and TRBJ1-6. The V gene's germline CDR1 is LGHDT and CDR2 YNNKEL (reference sequence). The CDR3 is 15 amino acids. CDR3 in amino acids: CASSQVEFYNSPLHF. Together with reference TRBV3-1 and TRBJ1-6, the CDR3 gives the full variable domain: DTAVSQTPKYLVTQMGNDKSIKCEQNLGHDTMYWYKQDSKKFLKIMFSYNNKELIINETVPNRFSPKSPDKAHLNLHINSLELGDSAVYFCASSQVEFYNSPLHFGNGTRLTVT.

This chain uses TRBV6-1 with TRBJ2-7; TCRdb calls TRBD1, which cannot be checked without DNA. Germline lookup yields CDR1 MNHNS and CDR2 SASEGT. There are 18 residues in the CDR3. The CDR3 sequence: CASSEHSLDRAGTYEQYF.

The chain couples TRBV5-1 to TRBJ2-7; TCRdb's assignment of TRBD1 cannot be checked, as there is no DNA. Germline V gene sequence: CDR1 SGHRS, CDR2 YFSETQ. The CDR3 spans 14 residues. This CDR3 is CASSLPGGGNEQYF.

The chain joins TRBV7-2 to TRBJ2-2; TCRdb lists TRBD1, though no DNA is available to test this call. Germline V gene data show CDR1 as SGHTA and CDR2 as FQGNSA. The CDR3 covers 17 residues. CDR3 protein: CASSLWSDRGHGGELFF.

This chain connects TRBV7-3 to TRBJ1-6. The CDR3 extends over 12 amino acids. Germline V CDR1 and CDR2: SGHTA, FQGTGA. CDR3 amino acids: CASSFQGSPLHF.

The chain combines TRBV12-3 or TRBV12-4 with TRBJ1-1; with no DNA, the TCRdb D assignment of TRBD1 cannot be verified. There are 14 residues in the CDR3. The CDR3: CASSLTDRGTEAFF.

The chain carries TRBV5-1 and TRBJ1-5; TCRdb's D gene call, TRBD1, goes unchecked for lack of DNA. The CDR3 runs to 16 residues. Per germline, CDR1 SGHRS and CDR2 YFSETQ. The CDR3 loop is CASSQGTGGSNQPQHF.

The chain couples TRBV12-3 or TRBV12-4 to TRBJ2-5; lacking DNA, the TRBD2 call made by TCRdb goes unchecked. The CDR3 consists of 13 residues. CDR3 loop: CASPGLALETQYF.